This T cell receptor (beta chain) appears in the sequencing data of a study of pediatric ulcerative colitis. This clone was counted a single time. Its cognate antigen is unknown. Each sample received Survey-level depth of up to 500,000 reads. Clones were sequenced by immunoSEQ multiplex PCR, and TCRdb holds only the in-frame ones, with some missing. The table lists 20,000 to 25,000 clones, about 71% of them singletons, with around 15% in the top ten. Losses at the gene ends were 4 bases for V and 4 bases for J; bases not matched to a gene: 3. CDR3 length: 13 amino acids. CDR1 ENHRY and CDR2 SYGVKD come from the germline V gene. General study points: A couple of rectal clonotypes were found only in ulcerative colitis patients, all of them.

One to two pinch biopsies were taken from the rectum during colonoscopy. This clonotype was obtained from a boy aged 10-17 years with severe ulcerative colitis. Sequenced: gut tissue. This chain connects TRBV10-3 to TRBJ2-5; the match to TRBD1 covers 7 bases. For the CDR3, the DNA is TGTGCCATCAGTGGACAGGGTGCAGAGACCCAGTACTTC. Encoded protein: CAISGQGAETQYF.